Below are 24 T cell receptor beta chains sequenced from a single sample in a study of blood T cell repertoires in COVID-19. This table comes from immunoSEQ multiplex PCR, and its TCRdb copy is limited to in-frame clones, with some not included. The sample contains about 200,000 clones, more than 65% of which appear only once. Material for sequencing was PBMCs or T cells enriched from blood (not recorded which). The receptor source for this set is a man between 40 and 49 years old who had recovered from COVID-19.

The count of this clone is one. The V call is TRBV6-5, the J call TRBJ1-5; D gene unclear. Trimming left V 4 bases short and J 7 bases short, with 11 bases between. This CDR3 contains 13 residues. The germline V gene encodes CDR1 MNHEY and CDR2 SVGAGI. CDR3 sequence: CASSSHARQPQHF. In DNA form, the CDR3 reads TGTGCCAGCAGTTCTCACGCACGGCAGCCCCAGCATTTT.

The rearrangement uses TRBV25-1 and TRBJ1-2, with D maybe TRBD1 (5 bases). The CDR3 is 14 amino acids. V dropped 8 bases and J dropped 0 bases, with 13 bases sitting between them. From germline, CDR1 is MGHDK and CDR2 SYGVNS. The DNA for the CDR3 is TGTGCCAGCGGACGTGCAGGGACTAACTATGGCTACACCTTC. Encoded protein: CASGRAGTNYGYTF.

This clone was seen only a few times. The chain couples TRBV18 to TRBJ2-2; TRBD1 aligns across 7 bases. The germline gives CDR1 KGHSH, CDR2 LQKENI. The CDR3 is 14 amino acids. The trim removed 4 bases at V and 4 bases at J, leaving 3 bases unmatched. CDR3 residues: CASSRDRFTGELFF. The CDR3 nucleotides are TGTGCCAGCTCACGGGACAGATTCACCGGGGAGCTGTTTTTT.

The chain employs TRBV5-1 and TRBJ2-3, with 7 bases fitting TRBD1. This CDR3 spans 15 amino acids. Germline CDR1 and CDR2: SGHRS and YFSETQ. Trimming cost V 3 bases and J 2 bases; bases outside gene matches: 6. The CDR3 region has the DNA TGCGCCAGCAGCTGGCGAGACAGGGACACAGATACGCAGTATTTT. It encodes CASSWRDRDTDTQYF. Complete variable domain (other parts from reference TRBV5-1 and TRBJ2-3): KAGVTQTPRYLIKTRGQQVTLSCSPISGHRSVSWYQQTPGQGLQFLFEYFSETQRNKGNFPGRFSGRQFSNSRSEMNVSTLELGDSALYLCASSWRDRDTDTQYFGPGTRLTVL.

This clone was seen a single time. The CDR3 sequence: CASRLGQQNTEAFF. Written as DNA, the CDR3 is TGCGCCAGCCGCCTGGGACAGCAGAACACTGAAGCTTTCTTT. The chain carries TRBV5-1 and TRBJ1-1, with 7 bases lining up with TRBD1. The CDR3 loop spans 14 amino acids. Germline V gene data show CDR1 as SGHRS and CDR2 as YFSETQ. V was clipped by 7 bases and J by 1 base; unmatched bases: 7.

The chain joins TRBV7-2 to TRBJ2-1, with D perhaps TRBD2 (7 bases). V lost 3 bases and J lost 0, with 15 bases in between. This CDR3 has 17 amino acids. Germline V lookup: CDR1 SGHTA, CDR2 FQGNSA. The CDR3 loop is CASSFPGGPVSYNEQFF. CDR3 bases: TGTGCCAGCAGCTTCCCCGGGGGGCCAGTCTCCTACAATGAGCAGTTCTTC.

The CDR3 bases are TGTGCCAGCAGATTTACGGGACAGGGGAATTCACCCCTCCACTTT. This sequence encodes CASRFTGQGNSPLHF. The V and J genes are TRBV28 and TRBJ1-6; 10 bases agree with TRBD1. The CDR3 runs 15 residues. V was clipped by 6 bases and J by 7 bases; unmatched bases: 6. Looked up from germline, CDR1 is MDHEN and CDR2 is SYDVKM. Supplemented by reference TRBV28 and TRBJ1-6, the full variable domain reads DVKVTQSSRYLVKRTGEKVFLECVQDMDHENMFWYRQDPGLGLRLIYFSYDVKMKEKGDIPEGYSVSREKKERFSLILESASTNQTSMYLCASRFTGQGNSPLHFGNGTRLTVT.

This sequence joins TRBV20-1 and TRBJ2-2, with 10 positions matching TRBD2. V was pared by 3 bases and J by 5 bases, with 6 bases of the junction left unmatched. Germline CDR1 reads DFQATT; CDR2 reads SNEGSKA (reference sequence). This CDR3 spans 15 amino acids. The CDR3 protein is CSASSSGGSTGELFF. The CDR3 region has the DNA TGCAGTGCTAGTTCTAGCGGGGGAAGTACCGGGGAGCTGTTTTTT.

J is TRBJ1-5 and V is TRBV4-1; TRBD1 matches 7 bases. This CDR3 is 21 amino acids long. Germline V gives CDR1 MGHRA, CDR2 YSYEKL. J lost 0 bases, V lost 2 bases, and 19 bases had no gene match. The CDR3 sequence is CASSQIIRGGSSVYSNQPQHF. CDR3 in DNA: TGCGCCAGCAGCCAAATCATTCGAGGGGGCAGCAGCGTATATAGCAATCAGCCCCAGCATTTT.

The chain links TRBV18 to TRBJ1-1; D may be TRBD1 (6 bases). The germline V and J ends were trimmed by 3 bases and 0 bases, with 11 bases remaining between them. Germline lookup yields CDR1 KGHSH and CDR2 LQKENI. The CDR3 has 15 residues. Here the CDR3 reads CASSPSQGLNTEAFF. CDR3 bases: TGTGCCAGCTCACCGTCGCAGGGGTTGAACACTGAAGCTTTCTTT.

Only one count was recorded for this clone. J is TRBJ1-1 and V is TRBV28; no clear D gene. This CDR3 has 14 residues. The V gene lost 3 bases and the J gene lost 0 bases, with 8 bases spanning the gap. The germline V gene has CDR1 MDHEN and CDR2 SYDVKM. CDR3 sequence reads: CASSFGHLNTEAFF. CDR3 sequence (DNA): TGTGCCAGCAGTTTTGGCCACCTGAACACTGAAGCTTTCTTT.

The rearrangement uses TRBV11-2 and TRBJ1-2, with 7 bases aligning to TRBD1. CDR1 and CDR2 from the germline V gene are SGHAT and FQNNGV. This CDR3 comprises 13 residues. J gave up 4 bases and V 4 bases, and 3 bases lay outside the gene matches. CDR3 nucleotide sequence: TGTGCCAGCAGCTCGACAGGGACCTATGGCTACACCTTC. This gives the protein CASSSTGTYGYTF. Full variable domain (outside the CDR3, taken from reference TRBV11-2 and TRBJ1-2): EAGVAQSPRYKIIEKRQSVAFWCNPISGHATLYWYQQILGQGPKLLIQFQNNGVVDDSQLPKDRFSAERLKGVDSTLKIQPAKLEDSAVYLCASSSTGTYGYTFGSGTRLTVV.

The chain combines TRBV19 with TRBJ1-1, with TRBD1 matching 8 bases. Germline V lookup: CDR1 LNHDA, CDR2 SQIVND (reference sequence). Trimming at V came to 10 bases and at J to 1 base, leaving 5 bases not matched to a gene. This CDR3 comprises 13 residues. In nucleotides, the CDR3 is TGTGCCACCCAGGGACAGGAGAACACTGAAGCTTTCTTT. Translating gives CATQGQENTEAFF.

The rearrangement links TRBV20-1 to TRBJ2-5; D not resolved. The V gene lost 5 bases and the J gene lost 0 bases, with 4 bases spanning the gap. CDR1 DFQATT and CDR2 SNEGSKA come from the germline V gene (reference sequence). The CDR3 totals 11 residues. The CDR3, as DNA: TGCAGTGCTGTAAACCAAGAGACCCAGTACTTC. Translation gives CSAVNQETQYF.

V and J are TRBV11-3 and TRBJ1-2; D gene unclear. The CDR3 is 15 amino acids. The germline V gene encodes CDR1 SGHNT and CDR2 YENEEA. Trimming cost V 3 bases and J 4 bases, with 15 bases left between them. CDR3 protein: CASSFLFLQFYGYTF. The CDR3 DNA reads as TGTGCCAGCAGCTTTTTATTCTTGCAGTTCTATGGCTACACCTTC.

The chain combines TRBV5-8 with TRBJ1-3; D is undetermined. Germline assignment: CDR1 SGHTS and CDR2 YDEGEE. Trimming removed 0 bases from V and 0 bases from J, with 13 bases in between. The CDR3 is 17 residues long. The CDR3 DNA reads as TGTGCCAGCAGCTTGGGAGTCGGAGGGAGCTCTGGAAACACCATATATTTT. Translating it yields CASSLGVGGSSGNTIYF.

The CDR3 here is CASSQVGRDTSYEQYF. The CDR3 nucleotides read TGCGCCAGCAGCCAAGTGGGAAGGGACACTTCCTACGAGCAGTACTTC. This chain joins TRBV4-1 and TRBJ2-7; D may be TRBD1 (6 bases). This CDR3 has 16 residues. Looked up from germline, CDR1 is MGHRA and CDR2 is YSYEKL. Deletions cut 1 base from V and 1 base from J, with 14 bases between.

V usage is TRBV28 and J usage is TRBJ1-4; TRBD1 agrees at 9 bases. Germline lookup yields CDR1 MDHEN and CDR2 SYDVKM. With 6 bases clipped from V and 10 bases from J, the junction kept 9 bases outside the gene matches. The length of the CDR3 is 14 residues. CDR3 protein: CASSRTGDDGKLFF. As DNA, the CDR3 is TGTGCCAGCAGCCGGACAGGGGATGACGGAAAACTGTTTTTT. The whole variable domain, remainder taken from reference TRBV28 and TRBJ1-4, is DVKVTQSSRYLVKRTGEKVFLECVQDMDHENMFWYRQDPGLGLRLIYFSYDVKMKEKGDIPEGYSVSREKKERFSLILESASTNQTSMYLCASSRTGDDGKLFFGSGTQLSVL.

CDR3 residues: CASSQGEQVQETQYF. CDR3 DNA: TGTGCCAGCAGCCAAGGGGAACAGGTACAAGAGACCCAGTACTTC. The chain carries TRBV14 and TRBJ2-5; perhaps TRBD1 as D (5 bases). This CDR3 contains 15 residues. Per the germline V gene, CDR1 is SGHDN and CDR2 is FVKESK. V dropped 1 base and J dropped 2 bases, with 11 bases sitting between them.

This clone came up a few times. This sequence joins TRBV5-5 and TRBJ1-1; D unclear. The V end was cut by 4 bases, the J end by 2 bases, with 15 bases between. The CDR3 length is 15 residues. Germline CDR1 reads SGHKS; CDR2 reads YYEKEE (reference sequence). CDR3 amino acids: CASSPDNLRNTEAFF. The CDR3 nucleotides read TGTGCCAGCAGCCCAGACAATCTTCGAAACACTGAAGCTTTCTTT.

The chain is built from TRBV6-2 or TRBV6-3 and TRBJ2-5; 8 bases map to TRBD2. This CDR3 is 12 amino acids long. Unmatched junction bases numbered 1, after V lost 6 bases and J lost 4 bases. In germline, CDR1 is MNHEY, CDR2 SVGEGT. The CDR3 nucleotides are TGTGCCAGCAGCCGGGAGGGAGAGACCCAGTACTTC. Its translation: CASSREGETQYF.

This chain uses TRBV19 with TRBJ2-6; 8 bases agree with TRBD1. V shed 0 bases, J shed 2 bases, and the junction held 6 bases outside the gene matches. This CDR3 spans 18 amino acids. Germline values: CDR1 LNHDA, CDR2 SQIVND (reference sequence). The CDR3 sequence is CASSIDGQGSTGANVLTF. The CDR3 bases are TGTGCCAGTAGTATAGACGGACAGGGTTCGACTGGGGCCAACGTCCTGACTTTC. Combining the CDR3 with reference TRBV19 and TRBJ2-6 gives the whole variable domain DGGITQSPKYLFRKEGQNVTLSCEQNLNHDAMYWYRQDPGQGLRLIYYSQIVNDFQKGDIAEGYSVSREKKESFPLTVTSAQKNPTAFYLCASSIDGQGSTGANVLTFGAGSRLTVL.

The chain joins TRBV4-1 to TRBJ2-4, with D possibly TRBD2 on 6 matching bases. Per germline, CDR1 MGHRA and CDR2 YSYEKL. The V and J ends lost 1 base and 0 bases respectively, with 19 bases between them. The CDR3 contains 19 residues. CDR3 loop: CASSQVTSGRWIAKNIQYF. The CDR3 DNA reads TGCGCCAGCAGCCAAGTTACGTCAGGGAGGTGGATAGCCAAAAACATTCAGTACTTC.

The gene calls are TRBV28 and TRBJ1-1; 8 bases fit TRBD1. V dropped 8 bases and J dropped 0; count of bases not matched to a gene: 8. CDR1 MDHEN and CDR2 SYDVKM come from the germline V gene. The CDR3 runs 15 residues. The CDR3 is CASPGQGTMNTEAFF. In nucleotides, the CDR3 is TGTGCCAGCCCTGGACAGGGTACAATGAACACTGAAGCTTTCTTT. Full variable domain (outside the CDR3, taken from reference TRBV28 and TRBJ1-1): DVKVTQSSRYLVKRTGEKVFLECVQDMDHENMFWYRQDPGLGLRLIYFSYDVKMKEKGDIPEGYSVSREKKERFSLILESASTNQTSMYLCASPGQGTMNTEAFFGQGTRLTVV.